Each of the 28 T cell receptor beta chains below was sequenced from the same sample in a study of blood T cell repertoires in COVID-19. Produced via immunoSEQ multiplex PCR; TCRdb's table is partial and in-frame only. The table lists roughly 200,000 clones, more than 80% of them singletons, with around 7.5% in the top ten. Material for sequencing was peripheral blood. The receptors come from a woman aged 60-75 years with acute or convalescent COVID-19.

The chain uses TRBV6-4 and TRBJ2-1; 12 bases match TRBD2. This CDR3 contains 15 residues. CDR1 is MRHNA, CDR2 SNTAGT, per germline. J lost 4 bases, V lost 5 bases, and 3 bases had no gene match. This chain's CDR3 is CASSLAGGPYNEQFF. The CDR3, as DNA: TGTGCCAGCAGTCTAGCGGGAGGGCCTTACAATGAGCAGTTCTTC.

The gene calls are TRBV5-1 and TRBJ2-3; a weak D match, TRBD2 (5 bases). There are 16 residues in the CDR3. V gave up 2 bases and J gave up 2 bases, with 15 bases separating them. The V gene's germline CDR1 is SGHRS and CDR2 YFSETQ. CDR3 coding DNA: TGCGCCAGCAGCTTACTAGGGATGGGTCCCACAGATACGCAGTATTTT. Translating it yields CASSLLGMGPTDTQYF.

This clone was counted between two and nine times. The V and J genes are TRBV15 and TRBJ1-2, with no clear D. The CDR3 runs to 15 residues. Germline CDR1 is LNHNV and CDR2 is YYDKDF (reference sequence). The V and J ends lost 1 base and 3 bases respectively, with 12 bases between them. The DNA for the CDR3 is TGTGCCACCAGCAGAGTCGGAGGAAGCTACTATGGCTACACCTTC. It is translated as CATSRVGGSYYGYTF.

The rearrangement uses TRBV7-8 and TRBJ1-5; maybe TRBD1 (6 bases). Trimming pared 6 bases from V and 4 bases from J, leaving 19 bases between. This CDR3 has 16 residues. The germline V gene has CDR1 SGHVS and CDR2 FQNEAQ. The chain's CDR3 is CASSLTLQGLNQPQHF. In nucleotides, the CDR3 is TGTGCCAGCAGTCTAACTCTACAGGGTTTGAATCAGCCCCAGCATTTT.

This clone came up a few times. The rearrangement joins TRBV27 to TRBJ2-1; D perhaps matches TRBD1 (5 bases). Deletions cut 5 bases from V and 9 bases from J, with 17 bases between. Per the germline V gene, CDR1 is MNHEY and CDR2 is SMNVEV (reference sequence). The CDR3 has 14 amino acids. The CDR3 protein is CASSRSVGVGEQFF. CDR3 nucleotide sequence: TGTGCCAGCAGTCGGTCCGTAGGGGTTGGTGAGCAGTTCTTC.

V is TRBV23-1 and J is TRBJ2-7; 8 bases agree with TRBD2. TRBV23-1 is flagged as an ORF with uncertain function. V lost 4 bases, J lost 0 bases, and 11 bases stayed unmatched. The CDR3 has 17 amino acids. CDR3 in DNA: TGCGCCAGCAGTCCACCCCGGCGGGGGGCTAGCTCCTACGAGCAGTACTTC. Protein sequence: CASSPPRRGASSYEQYF.

The V call is TRBV5-5, the J call TRBJ2-1, with D possibly matching TRBD2 (5 bases). V was clipped by 0 bases and J by 6 bases, with 10 bases between them. Germline V gene lookup returns CDR1 SGHKS and CDR2 YYEKEE (reference sequence). This CDR3 region has 14 residues. CDR3 residues: CASSLGPAGNEQFF. In nucleotides, the CDR3 is TGTGCCAGCAGCTTGGGACCCGCGGGCAATGAGCAGTTCTTC.

The chain recombines TRBV5-6 with TRBJ1-1, with D possibly being TRBD1 (6 bases). Between the trimmed V and J ends, which lost 0 bases and 0 bases, there was a span of 15 bases. The CDR3 is made up of 17 amino acids. Looked up from germline, CDR1 is SGHDT and CDR2 is YYEEEE. DNA of the CDR3: TGTGCCAGCAGCTTGGTGGGGGTCACAGGGATGAACACTGAAGCTTTCTTT. Translating gives CASSLVGVTGMNTEAFF.

CDR3 nucleotide sequence: TGTGCCAGCACTAGGTTGATTGGGGGGACTAACTATGGCTACACCTTC. Translated, it gives CASTRLIGGTNYGYTF. V is TRBV27 and J is TRBJ1-2; the D gene is possibly TRBD1 (5 bases). The germline CDR1 and CDR2 sequences are MNHEY and SMNVEV (reference sequence). The V and J ends lost 7 bases and 0 bases respectively, with 18 bases between them. The CDR3 has 16 residues.

The chain links TRBV28 to TRBJ1-2; TRBD1 aligns across 8 bases. The CDR3 totals 14 residues. CDR1 and CDR2 (germline): MDHEN, SYDVKM. With 6 bases clipped from V and 8 bases from J, the junction kept 11 bases outside the gene matches. DNA for the CDR3: TGTGCCAGCAGCCTACGGGGACAGGTTAGGGGCTACACCTTC. This gives the protein CASSLRGQVRGYTF.

This chain uses TRBV19 with TRBJ1-2; 9 bases match TRBD1. The trim removed 10 bases at V and 6 bases at J, leaving 6 bases unmatched. The CDR3 is 12 residues long. Germline lookup yields CDR1 LNHDA and CDR2 SQIVND (reference sequence). The DNA for the CDR3 is TGTGCCACGGCCGGGACAGGGCATGGCTACACCTTC. Protein: CATAGTGHGYTF.

CDR3 coding DNA: TGTGCCAGCAGCCTGCTACTAGCGGGAGGTGCGGGGGAGCTGTTTTTT. This codes for CASSLLLAGGAGELFF. J is TRBJ2-2 and V is TRBV7-2; 12 bases are shared with TRBD2. The CDR3 runs to 16 residues. Trimming removed 5 bases from V and 8 bases from J; junction bases left unmatched: 9. Germline V gene data show CDR1 as SGHTA and CDR2 as FQGNSA.

The chain is built from TRBV7-9 and TRBJ2-7; maybe TRBD2 (5 bases). The V end was cut by 5 bases, the J end by 3 bases, with 8 bases between. The CDR3 totals 12 residues. Germline V CDR1 and CDR2: SEHNR, FQNEAQ (reference sequence). CDR3 residues: CASSPGGYEQYF. The CDR3 DNA reads TGTGCCAGCAGCCCTGGAGGCTACGAGCAGTACTTC. Full variable domain (remainder filled in from reference TRBV7-9 and TRBJ2-7): DTGVSQNPRHKITKRGQNVTFRCDPISEHNRLYWYRQTLGQGPEFLTYFQNEAQLEKSRLLSDRFSAERPKGSFSTLEIQRTEQGDSAMYLCASSPGGYEQYFGPGTRLTVT.

The chain couples TRBV27 to TRBJ2-2; D call uncertain. Looked up from germline, CDR1 is MNHEY and CDR2 is SMNVEV (reference sequence). Trimming removed 2 bases from V and 4 bases from J, with 5 bases in between. The CDR3 contains 13 residues. Here the CDR3 reads CASSLQSTGELFF. DNA for the CDR3: TGTGCCAGCAGTTTACAATCCACCGGGGAGCTGTTTTTT.

This chain connects TRBV30 to TRBJ1-1; a possible D gene is TRBD1 (5 bases). CDR3 size: 13 residues. V was trimmed by 5 bases and J by 6 bases, leaving 16 bases between them. Germline loops: CDR1 GTSNPN, CDR2 SVGIG (reference sequence). CDR3 residues: CAWAGTGVSEAFF. The CDR3 DNA follows: TGTGCCTGGGCCGGGACGGGGGTATCTGAAGCTTTCTTT.

The chain has TRBV2 and TRBJ1-4; 9 bases are a match to TRBD1. The junction had 5 bases not matched to a gene; V was cut back by 7 bases and J by 5 bases. CDR1 SNHLY and CDR2 FYNNEI come from the germline V gene. There are 14 residues in the CDR3. This CDR3 reads CASTSTGGNEKLFF. The CDR3, as DNA: TGTGCCAGCACTTCGACAGGGGGGAATGAAAAACTGTTTTTT.

This clone showed up just a few times. The V and J genes are TRBV12-3 or TRBV12-4 and TRBJ1-1; 7 nucleotides match TRBD1. The CDR3 sequence is 13 residues long. The ends lost 6 bases at V and 8 bases at J; junction bases unmatched: 9. CDR3 sequence reads: CASSNRDSPEAFF. CDR3 DNA: TGTGCCAGCAGCAACCGGGACAGCCCCGAAGCTTTCTTT.

The chain couples TRBV2 to TRBJ1-1; D is undetermined. The CDR3 contains 15 residues. V was trimmed by 6 bases and J by 1 base, leaving 15 bases between them. The germline CDR1 and CDR2 sequences are SNHLY and FYNNEI. The CDR3 DNA reads as TGTGCCAGCAGGGTCTACAGCTTCAAGAACACTGAAGCTTTCTTT. It specifies CASRVYSFKNTEAFF. The full variable domain, rest sourced from reference TRBV2 and TRBJ1-1, is EPEVTQTPSHQVTQMGQEVILRCVPISNHLYFYWYRQILGQKVEFLVSFYNNEISEKSEIFDDQFSVERPDGSNFTLKIRSTKLEDSAMYFCASRVYSFKNTEAFFGQGTRLTVV.

The chain couples TRBV6-5 to TRBJ2-1; TRBD2 might be the D (7 bases). The CDR3 is 15 amino acids. Looked up from germline, CDR1 is MNHEY and CDR2 is SVGAGI. The V end lost 5 bases, the J end lost 2 bases, and 13 bases lay between the germline ends. The DNA for the CDR3 is TGTGCCAGCAGTCCCCGGGGGGCTGCCTACAATGAGCAGTTCTTC. Its translation is CASSPRGAAYNEQFF.

This chain connects TRBV5-1 to TRBJ2-5; 8 bases are shared with TRBD2. Germline CDR1 and CDR2: SGHRS and YFSETQ. This CDR3 has 17 amino acids. V lost 3 bases, J lost 5 bases, and 15 bases stayed unmatched. The CDR3 loop is CASSSRWAAGDGETQYF. The CDR3 DNA reads as TGCGCCAGCAGCTCCCGTTGGGCAGCGGGAGACGGTGAGACCCAGTACTTC. Full variable domain (remainder filled in from reference TRBV5-1 and TRBJ2-5): KAGVTQTPRYLIKTRGQQVTLSCSPISGHRSVSWYQQTPGQGLQFLFEYFSETQRNKGNFPGRFSGRQFSNSRSEMNVSTLELGDSALYLCASSSRWAAGDGETQYFGPGTRLLVL.

The chain couples TRBV7-8 to TRBJ1-3; D not certain. Trimming removed 6 bases at V and 0 bases at J, with 12 bases between. The length of the CDR3 is 15 residues. The germline gives CDR1 SGHVS, CDR2 FQNEAQ. The CDR3 region has the DNA TGTGCCAGCAGGGAAGGAGTCACCTCTGGAAACACCATATATTTT. Protein product: CASREGVTSGNTIYF. The entire variable domain, with the rest obtained from reference TRBV7-8 and TRBJ1-3, is as follows: GAGVSQSPRYKVAKRGQDVALRCDPISGHVSLFWYQQALGQGPEFLTYFQNEAQLDKSGLPSDRFFAERPEGSVSTLKIQRTQQEDSAVYLCASREGVTSGNTIYFGEGSWLTVV.

This chain connects TRBV5-1 to TRBJ1-1; D may be TRBD1 (5 bases). V dropped 3 bases and J dropped 5 bases, with 20 bases sitting between them. The germline CDR1 and CDR2 sequences are SGHRS and YFSETQ. The CDR3 has 16 amino acids. CDR3 DNA: TGCGCCAGCAGCTCCGACACAGGACCGATGGGGACTGAAGCTTTCTTT. This sequence encodes CASSSDTGPMGTEAFF.

V gene TRBV5-1 combines with J gene TRBJ2-1, with TRBD2 matching 9 bases. V trimming: 4 bases; J trimming: 7 bases; junction bases outside the gene matches: 9. The CDR3 covers 15 residues. Germline CDR1 is SGHRS and CDR2 is YFSETQ. The CDR3 DNA follows: TGCGCCAGCAGCCCAAGGGCTAGCGGGGATAATGAGCAGTTCTTC. Translation gives CASSPRASGDNEQFF.

CDR3 DNA: TGTGCCAGCAGGTCTGGGGGCAGTTATGGCTACACCTTC. Its translation is CASRSGGSYGYTF. V is TRBV2 and J is TRBJ1-2; a weak D match, TRBD1 (6 bases). Germline CDR1 is SNHLY and CDR2 is FYNNEI. CDR3 length: 13 amino acids. The germline V and J ends were trimmed by 6 bases and 5 bases, with 13 bases remaining between them.

This chain joins TRBV7-9 and TRBJ2-3; D may be TRBD1 (5 bases). With 5 bases removed from V and 4 bases from J, the gap between germline ends came to 7 bases. The CDR3 sequence is 12 residues long. Germline assignment: CDR1 SEHNR and CDR2 FQNEAQ (reference sequence). CDR3 amino acids: CASSLRADTQYF. The DNA for the CDR3 is TGTGCCAGCAGCCTCAGGGCAGATACGCAGTATTTT.

V is TRBV19 and J is TRBJ1-6; D is perhaps TRBD1 (6 bases). The CDR3 is 14 residues long. Germline CDR1 is LNHDA and CDR2 is SQIVND (reference sequence). V was trimmed by 7 bases and J by 6 bases, leaving 13 bases between them. CDR3 DNA sequence: TGTGCCAGTACCTTGGGACATACTAATTCACCCCTCCACTTT. Translated, it gives CASTLGHTNSPLHF.

This chain connects TRBV7-3 to TRBJ1-1; 9 positions agree with TRBD1. Trimming cost V 7 bases and J 0 bases; bases outside gene matches: 18. Germline lookup yields CDR1 SGHTA and CDR2 FQGTGA. The CDR3 has 19 residues. CDR3 DNA: TGTGCCAGCACCCCCATTCCAGGACAGGGGCCTTTTTTGAACACTGAAGCTTTCTTT. This encodes CASTPIPGQGPFLNTEAFF.

The V gene is TRBV3-1 (or the pseudogene TRBV3-2), the J gene TRBJ1-2, with D hard to call. The CDR3 is 13 residues long. The germline V gene has CDR1 LGHDT and CDR2 YNNKEL (reference sequence). The V and J ends lost 3 bases and 8 bases respectively, with 13 bases between them. The CDR3 loop reads CASSHTGDEGYTF. In nucleotides, the CDR3 is TGTGCCAGCAGCCACACGGGTGACGAGGGCTACACCTTC.